The next 30 T cell receptor beta chains were all read from a single sample in a study of identical twins. TCRdb analysed the 5' RACE reads with MiXCR anew, one entry per CDR3 protein. Of approximately 470,000 distinct CDR3 sequences in the sample, 12% to 15% were seen once. This sample also belongs to another study, concerning yellow fever vaccine responses in identical twins.

The sequencing sample was made of CD4+ T cells sorted from blood. All receptors derive from a woman aged 18-30 years in good health.

This sequence joins TRBV18 and TRBJ2-1; D uncertain. Germline V gene lookup returns CDR1 KGHSH and CDR2 LQKENI. This CDR3 is 14 amino acids long. V lost 5 bases and J lost 0, with 8 bases in between. The chain's CDR3 is CASSVRPSYNEQFF. The CDR3 bases are TGTGCCAGCTCAGTCCGGCCCTCCTACAATGAGCAGTTCTTC.

This clonotype was recorded a few times. This chain uses TRBV7-2 with TRBJ2-1; D is perhaps TRBD2 (6 bases). Trimming cost V 6 bases and J 14 bases, with 17 bases left between them. The CDR3 runs 12 residues. CDR1 and CDR2 (germline): SGHTA, FQGNSA. CDR3 sequence: CASSQRAGSKFF. As DNA, the CDR3 is TGTGCCAGCAGTCAAAGGGCGGGATCTAAGTTCTTC.

The CDR3 DNA reads TGCAGTGCTAGAGGGGGACCTTTCACCTTC. It translates to CSARGGPFTF. The chain carries TRBV20-1 and TRBJ1-2; D is possibly TRBD1 (5 bases). The germline CDR1 and CDR2 sequences are DFQATT and SNEGSKA (reference sequence). V lost 1 base and J lost 13, with 10 bases in between. The CDR3 loop spans 10 amino acids.

This chain connects TRBV18 to TRBJ1-1, with D hard to call. The V end was cut by 0 bases, the J end by 1 base, with 6 bases between. Germline CDR1 KGHSH, CDR2 LQKENI. There are 14 residues in the CDR3. The CDR3 loop reads CASSPPSTNTEAFF. CDR3 DNA sequence: TGTGCCAGCTCACCACCGTCCACGAACACTGAAGCTTTCTTT.

This chain links TRBV28 with TRBJ2-1, with 14 bases lining up with TRBD2. There are 17 residues in the CDR3. Losses at the gene ends were 0 bases for V and 7 bases for J; bases not matched to a gene: 5. Germline V gene data show CDR1 as MDHEN and CDR2 as SYDVKM. CDR3 in amino acids: CASSLWTSGGVRNEQFF. CDR3 sequence (DNA): TGTGCCAGCAGTTTATGGACTAGCGGGGGGGTTCGGAATGAGCAGTTCTTC.

The chain employs TRBV10-3 and TRBJ2-5; 8 bases agree with TRBD1. Losses at the gene ends were 4 bases for V and 1 base for J; bases not matched to a gene: 2. CDR3 length: 14 residues. CDR1 is ENHRY and CDR2 is SYGVKD in the germline V gene. CDR3 coding DNA: TGTGCCATCAGTGCACAGGGGGGCCAAGAGACCCAGTACTTC. Translating gives CAISAQGGQETQYF.

This clonotype turned up a few times. V gene TRBV20-1 combines with J gene TRBJ2-5; the D is unclear. Trimming pared 0 bases from V and 5 bases from J, leaving 10 bases between. CDR3 length equals 13 residues. Germline assignment: CDR1 DFQATT and CDR2 SNEGSKA (reference sequence). The CDR3 bases are TGCAGTGCTAGAGATCCCCCCGGGGAGACCCAGTACTTC. The encoded protein is CSARDPPGETQYF.

This clonotype was observed once. J is TRBJ2-1 and V is TRBV20-1; 15 bases are a match to TRBD2. V shed 3 bases and J 7 bases; nucleotides not matched to a gene: 13. Germline CDR1 is DFQATT and CDR2 is SNEGSKA (reference sequence). CDR3 size: 18 residues. CDR3 loop: CSARQLGGTSGRRNEQFF. DNA for the CDR3: TGCAGTGCTAGGCAACTCGGGGGGACTAGCGGGAGGAGGAATGAGCAGTTCTTC.

This clonotype has only a few counts. The chain has TRBV6-2 or TRBV6-3 and TRBJ2-1, with D possibly being TRBD2 (6 bases). CDR3 length: 10 amino acids. Germline assignment: CDR1 MNHEY and CDR2 SVGEGT. Trimming took off 8 bases at V and 13 bases at J, with 12 bases between the two ends. The CDR3 DNA is TGTGCCAGCGGAGACGGGAGTCAGTTCTTC. Translation: CASGDGSQFF.

This clonotype was counted many times. V and J are TRBV14 and TRBJ2-1; D is ambiguous. The CDR3 runs 15 residues. From germline, CDR1 is SGHDN and CDR2 FVKESK. The V end was cut by 4 bases, the J end by 12 bases, with 22 bases between. The DNA for the CDR3 is TGTGCCAGCAGCCCCTCGGACCCCTTTGCTTTGGCGCAGTTCTTC. This sequence encodes CASSPSDPFALAQFF.

Comments on this clonotype: One end of the junction fails to match germline, which may point to a read error. The J gene is TRBJ2-3, the V gene TRBV9; 13 bases align to TRBD2. Germline V lookup: CDR1 SGDLS, CDR2 YYNGEE. The CDR3 length is 12 residues. CDR3 protein: CASSARTSGSSF. For the CDR3, the DNA is TGTGCCAGCAGCGCCAGGACTAGCGGGAGTAGTTTT.

This clonotype was seen a handful of times. CDR3 amino acids: CSPSHMGAEAFF. For the CDR3, the DNA is TGCAGCCCAAGCCATATGGGCGCTGAAGCTTTCTTT. The chain has TRBV29-1 and TRBJ1-1; no firm D call. Germline CDR1 is SQVTM and CDR2 is ANQGSEA. Trimming took 8 bases from V and 6 from J, leaving 16 bases between them. The CDR3 is 12 residues long.

In this sample, this clonotype turned up a few times. This chain connects TRBV24-1 to TRBJ2-1; 9 positions agree with TRBD2. The CDR3 extends over 15 amino acids. Germline V gives CDR1 KGHDR, CDR2 SFDVKD. With 5 bases clipped from V and 12 bases from J, the junction kept 13 bases outside the gene matches. The CDR3 region is CATSGGASGIGRQFF. The CDR3 DNA sequence: TGTGCCACCAGTGGTGGCGCTAGCGGGATTGGGAGGCAGTTCTTC.

There are many counts of this clonotype. This chain connects TRBV5-1 to TRBJ2-7; no definite D call. CDR3 size: 11 residues. Germline assignment: CDR1 SGHRS and CDR2 YFSETQ. With 7 bases removed from V and 0 bases from J, the gap between germline ends came to 5 bases. Written as DNA, the CDR3 is TGCGCCAGCGGAGACTCCTACGAGCAGTACTTC. Translation gives CASGDSYEQYF.

V is TRBV15 and J is TRBJ2-3; D ambiguous. The germline gives CDR1 LNHNV, CDR2 YYDKDF (reference sequence). Trimming shortened V by 0 bases and J by 4 bases, and 8 bases separated the two germline ends. The CDR3 has 14 amino acids. CDR3 sequence (DNA): TGTGCCACCAGCAGAGATGGTAGTGCAGATACGCAGTATTTT. Amino acids: CATSRDGSADTQYF.

This clonotype has only a few counts. This chain uses TRBV3-1 with TRBJ2-4; TRBD1 aligns across 8 bases. Germline V gene sequence: CDR1 LGHDT, CDR2 YNNKEL (reference sequence). This CDR3 contains 17 residues. V shed 3 bases, J shed 1 base, and the junction held 8 bases outside the gene matches. CDR3 nucleotides: TGTGCCAGCAGCCAGCCGGGACAGGCTTTGGCCAAAAACATTCAGTACTTC. Translated, it gives CASSQPGQALAKNIQYF.

This clonotype was counted only a few times. The rearrangement joins TRBV12-3 or TRBV12-4 to TRBJ1-1; D uncertain. The V end lost 8 bases, the J end lost 1 base, and 11 bases lay between the germline ends. There are 13 residues in the CDR3. The DNA for the CDR3 is TGTGCCAGCGAAGAGGCAAGGAACACTGAAGCTTTCTTT. Encoded protein: CASEEARNTEAFF.

In its sample, this clonotype was seen a few times. The V gene is TRBV7-9, the J gene TRBJ2-7; TRBD1 agrees at 10 bases. The CDR3 totals 15 residues. Trimming cost V 6 bases and J 1 base; bases outside gene matches: 6. The V gene's germline CDR1 is SEHNR and CDR2 FQNEAQ (reference sequence). The CDR3, as DNA: TGTGCCAGCAGTCCGACAGGGGGCAGTTCCTACGAGCAGTACTTC. Translated: CASSPTGGSSYEQYF.

This clonotype was observed a handful of times. V usage is TRBV5-6 and J usage is TRBJ2-3; D call uncertain. The germline V gene has CDR1 SGHDT and CDR2 YYEEEE. This CDR3 spans 13 amino acids. The V end lost 2 bases, the J end lost 6 bases, and 10 bases lay between the germline ends. The CDR3 reads CASSFYLADTQYF. As DNA, the CDR3 is TGTGCCAGCAGCTTCTATTTGGCGGATACGCAGTATTTT.

This clonotype was seen a handful of times. The V and J genes are TRBV12-3 or TRBV12-4 and TRBJ2-5; TRBD1 aligns across 10 bases. Trimming cost V 5 bases and J 2 bases; bases outside gene matches: 8. The CDR3 is made up of 16 amino acids. CDR3 sequence (DNA): TGTGCCAGCAGTCGTACCGGGACAGGGGTTCAAGAGACCCAGTACTTC. Amino acids: CASSRTGTGVQETQYF.

CDR3 sequence: CASSTYGTSGSKNEQFF. CDR3 in DNA: TGTGCCAGCAGTACATACGGGACTAGCGGGAGTAAGAATGAGCAGTTCTTC. This chain links TRBV12-3 or TRBV12-4 with TRBJ2-1; 14 bases are shared with TRBD2. This CDR3 comprises 17 residues. V shed 5 bases, J shed 7 bases, and the junction held 10 bases outside the gene matches.

The rearrangement links TRBV15 to TRBJ2-5; unclear D gene. This CDR3 is 15 amino acids long. V lost 5 bases and J lost 1, with 14 bases in between. Germline V lookup: CDR1 LNHNV, CDR2 YYDKDF (reference sequence). The CDR3 sequence is CATSPDSVGQETQYF. The CDR3 nucleotides read TGTGCCACCAGCCCAGACTCCGTGGGCCAAGAGACCCAGTACTTC.

This clonotype was detected a few times. The CDR3 is CSVVLAGEGPYEQYF. CDR3 sequence (DNA): TGCAGCGTTGTACTAGCGGGAGAAGGGCCGTACGAGCAGTACTTC. The gene calls are TRBV29-1 and TRBJ2-7; 11 nucleotides agree with TRBD2. The CDR3 consists of 15 residues. Per the germline V gene, CDR1 is SQVTM and CDR2 is ANQGSEA. V lost 4 bases, J lost 4 bases, and 9 bases stayed unmatched.

V and J are TRBV6-5 and TRBJ2-7; D might be TRBD1 (5 bases). The CDR3 has 13 amino acids. Germline V CDR1 and CDR2: MNHEY, SVGAGI. V was pared by 2 bases and J by 5 bases, with 10 bases between. CDR3 nucleotides: TGTGCCAGCAGTTACCAGGGAACCCACGAGCAGTACTTC. Protein sequence: CASSYQGTHEQYF.

This clonotype was seen a few times. The chain employs TRBV29-1 and TRBJ2-5; 9 positions agree with TRBD1. Germline V gene lookup returns CDR1 SQVTM and CDR2 ANQGSEA. Trimming took 6 bases from V and 4 from J; bases not matched to a gene: 12. The CDR3 is 15 residues long. CDR3 residues: CSVATGGAGAETQYF. Written as DNA, the CDR3 is TGCAGCGTAGCTACAGGGGGCGCGGGGGCAGAGACCCAGTACTTC. The full variable domain, with the rest looked up from reference TRBV29-1 and TRBJ2-5, is SAVISQKPSRDICQRGTSLTIQCQVDSQVTMMFWYRQQPGQSLTLIATANQGSEATYESGFVIDKFPISRPNLTFSTLTVSNMSPEDSSIYLCSVATGGAGAETQYFGPGTRLLVL.

This clonotype has a handful of counts. V gene TRBV11-2 combines with J gene TRBJ2-2; the D gene is possibly TRBD1 (5 bases). The CDR3 extends over 14 amino acids. V lost 2 bases and J lost 4, with 8 bases in between. Germline lookup yields CDR1 SGHAT and CDR2 FQNNGV. The CDR3 sequence: CASSLITGTGELFF. CDR3 nucleotides: TGTGCCAGCAGCTTAATAACAGGCACCGGGGAGCTGTTTTTT.

This clonotype was found a few times. The chain has TRBV29-1 and TRBJ2-1, with D perhaps being TRBD1 or TRBD2 (6 bases each). CDR3 size: 13 residues. The germline gives CDR1 SQVTM, CDR2 ANQGSEA. V lost 4 bases to trimming and J lost 6 bases, with 13 bases between them. In nucleotides, the CDR3 is TGCAGCGTTGTGTCCGGGGGCCTCAATGAGCAGTTCTTC. Amino acids: CSVVSGGLNEQFF.

This CDR3 is CASSEDAGGETQYF. CDR3 sequence (DNA): TGTGCCAGCAGTGAAGATGCGGGAGGAGAGACCCAGTACTTC. This chain uses TRBV6-1 with TRBJ2-5; 8 nucleotides match TRBD2. Germline CDR1 and CDR2: MNHNS and SASEGT. The CDR3 length is 14 residues. Trimming at V came to 1 base and at J to 4 bases, leaving 2 bases not matched to a gene.

The V and J genes are TRBV20-1 and TRBJ1-1, with D possibly being TRBD1 (6 bases). Germline loops: CDR1 DFQATT, CDR2 SNEGSKA (reference sequence). V was shortened by 5 bases and J by 0 bases, with 13 bases between the two germline ends. The CDR3 contains 14 residues. The CDR3 coding sequence is TGCAGTGCTCCGACCGGGACACTGAACACTGAAGCTTTCTTT. It specifies CSAPTGTLNTEAFF.

This sequence joins TRBV5-1 and TRBJ1-6, with 7 positions matching TRBD1. Trimming at V came to 0 bases and at J to 3 bases, leaving 0 bases not matched to a gene. The CDR3 spans 15 residues. The V gene's germline CDR1 is SGHRS and CDR2 YFSETQ. CDR3 loop: CASSLGDSYNSPLHF. CDR3 sequence (DNA): TGCGCCAGCAGCTTGGGGGACAGCTATAATTCACCCCTCCACTTT.